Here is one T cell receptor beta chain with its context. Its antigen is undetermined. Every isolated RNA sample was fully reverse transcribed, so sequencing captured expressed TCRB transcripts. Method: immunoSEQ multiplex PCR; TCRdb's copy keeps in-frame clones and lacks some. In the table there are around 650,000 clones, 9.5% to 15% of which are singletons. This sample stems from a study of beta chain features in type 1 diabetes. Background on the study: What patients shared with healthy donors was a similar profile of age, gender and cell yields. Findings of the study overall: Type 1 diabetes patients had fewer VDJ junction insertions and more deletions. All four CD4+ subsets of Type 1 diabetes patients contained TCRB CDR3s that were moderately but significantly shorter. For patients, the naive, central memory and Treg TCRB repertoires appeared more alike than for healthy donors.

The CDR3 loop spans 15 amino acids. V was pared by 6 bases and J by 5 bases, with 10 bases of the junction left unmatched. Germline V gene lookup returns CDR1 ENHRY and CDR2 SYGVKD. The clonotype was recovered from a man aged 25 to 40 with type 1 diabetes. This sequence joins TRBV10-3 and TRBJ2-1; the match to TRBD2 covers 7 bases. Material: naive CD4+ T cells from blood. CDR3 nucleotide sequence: TGTGCCATCAGGAGAGGGACTACAGGAAACAATGAGCAGTTCTTC. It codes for CAIRRGTTGNNEQFF.